This is a list of T cell receptor beta chains from one sample in a study of blood T cell repertoires in COVID-19. The assay was immunoSEQ multiplex PCR, and TCRdb's table has in-frame clones only and misses some. The sample consists of 130,000 to 150,000 clones, around 83% of them appearing once. Sequencing was carried out using peripheral blood. The receptors stem from a human donor with acute or convalescent COVID-19. The donor label of this sample is uncertain. The CDR3 runs from the conserved cysteine through the conserved F or W. A D gene is named only where the DNA matches it firmly. Where a row states a size, it is once, few, many or the class of an expanded clone; other rows omit it.

TRBV5-6	TRBJ1-5	NA	NA	CARSLGGEGNQPQHF	TGTGCCCGCAGCTTGGGGGGGGAGGGCAATCAGCCCCAGCATTTT
TRBV27	TRBJ1-4	TRBD1	NA	CASRAQGATNEKLFF	TGTGCCAGCAGAGCCCAGGGGGCAACTAATGAAAAACTGTTTTTT
TRBV5-4	TRBJ2-3	TRBD2	once	CASSLVAGGPGDTQYF	TGTGCCAGCAGCTTGGTTGCGGGAGGGCCTGGGGATACGCAGTATTTT
TRBV9	TRBJ2-2	TRBD2	NA	CASSVVGLAASTGELFF	TGTGCCAGCAGCGTAGTCGGACTAGCGGCAAGCACCGGGGAGCTGTTTTTT
TRBV18	TRBJ2-7	NA	NA	CASSPDMPYEQYF	TGTGCCAGCTCACCCGACATGCCCTACGAGCAGTACTTC
TRBV19	TRBJ1-4	TRBD1	NA	CASSRDRRNEKLFF	TGTGCCAGTAGTAGGGACAGAAGAAATGAAAAACTGTTTTTT
TRBV7-6	TRBJ2-1	NA	NA	CVSSLDSPRYYNEQFF	TGTGTCAGCAGCTTAGACTCTCCGAGATACTACAATGAGCAGTTCTTC
TRBV30	TRBJ2-4	NA	NA	CAWEGGAKNIQYF	TGTGCCTGGGAAGGGGGAGCCAAAAACATTCAGTACTTC
TRBV6-2/TRBV6-3	TRBJ1-1	NA	many	CASSGGLLNTEAFF	TGTGCCAGCAGTGGGGGACTCTTGAACACTGAAGCTTTCTTT
TRBV6-1	TRBJ1-1	NA	NA	CASSESTGWDLNTEAFF	TGTGCCAGCAGTGAAAGTACAGGGTGGGACCTTAACACTGAAGCTTTCTTT
TRBV10-3	TRBJ2-2	TRBD2	NA	CAIRGDLAGTGELFF	TGTGCCATCAGGGGGGATCTAGCGGGCACCGGGGAGCTGTTTTTT
TRBV5-4	TRBJ2-5	NA	NA	CASSQLSSGETQYF	TGTGCCAGCAGCCAATTATCGTCCGGAGAGACCCAGTACTTC
TRBV5-6	TRBJ1-2	NA	NA	CASSSAGLGLYGYTF	TGTGCCAGCAGCTCAGCGGGACTCGGACTATATGGCTACACCTTC
TRBV11-2	TRBJ1-2	TRBD1	few	CASSLDLGTVNYGYTF	TGTGCCAGCAGCTTAGATCTGGGGACAGTTAACTATGGCTACACCTTC
TRBV30	TRBJ1-3	NA	NA	CAWSVSGDGNTIYF	TGTGCCTGGAGTGTTAGCGGGGACGGAAACACCATATATTTT
TRBV29-1	TRBJ1-1	NA	NA	CSVGGWNTEAFF	TGCAGCGTTGGTGGCTGGAACACTGAAGCTTTCTTT
TRBV19	TRBJ1-1	NA	NA	CASSRVDLNTEAFF	TGTGCCAGTAGCAGGGTTGATTTGAACACTGAAGCTTTCTTT
TRBV6-5	TRBJ1-1	TRBD1	NA	CASTPTGGWTEAFF	TGTGCCAGCACCCCGACAGGGGGGTGGACTGAAGCTTTCTTT
TRBV19	TRBJ2-5	TRBD1	NA	CASSTDFTGTVGRETQYF	TGTGCCAGTAGTACCGACTTTACCGGGACAGTAGGAAGGGAGACCCAGTACTTC
TRBV28	TRBJ1-3	NA	NA	CASSLLGGSGNTIYF	TGTGCCAGCAGTTTATTAGGGGGATCGGGAAACACCATATATTTT
TRBV30	TRBJ1-5	NA	NA	CAWSVLGLSSNQPQHF	TGTGCCTGGAGTGTACTGGGGCTTTCTAGCAATCAGCCCCAGCATTTT
TRBV7-3	TRBJ2-3	NA	many	CASSFGLAPFTDTQYF	TGTGCCAGCAGCTTTGGCCTAGCGCCTTTCACAGATACGCAGTATTTT
TRBV2	TRBJ2-1	NA	NA	CASSDSPLNNEQFF	TGTGCCAGCAGCGACTCCCCCCTTAACAATGAGCAGTTCTTC
TRBV12-3/TRBV12-4	TRBJ1-5	NA	NA	CASSPTGNQPQHF	TGTGCCAGCAGCCCTACAGGGAATCAGCCCCAGCATTTT
TRBV5-8	TRBJ1-1	TRBD1	NA	CASSLNAGGWNTEAFF	TGTGCCAGCAGCTTGAACGCAGGGGGCTGGAACACTGAAGCTTTCTTT
TRBV5-8	TRBJ1-1	NA	NA	CASGLNYNTEAFF	TGTGCCAGCGGGCTTAATTATAACACTGAAGCTTTCTTT
TRBV28	TRBJ1-4	NA	NA	CASTVGGGGIINEKLFF	TGTGCCAGCACCGTCGGAGGGGGGGGCATAATCAATGAAAAACTGTTTTTT
TRBV6-2/TRBV6-3	TRBJ1-5	NA	NA	CASSPNRDNQPQHF	TGTGCCAGCAGTCCGAACCGGGACAATCAGCCCCAGCATTTT
TRBV6-5	TRBJ2-7	TRBD2	NA	CASAELSGGAAEQYF	TGTGCCAGCGCTGAGCTCAGCGGGGGGGCGGCCGAGCAGTACTTC
TRBV7-8	TRBJ1-6	TRBD1	NA	CASSSRGSASPLHF	TGTGCCAGCAGCAGCAGGGGGTCGGCTTCACCCCTCCACTTT
TRBV6-6	TRBJ2-5	TRBD1	NA	CASSYSGQKQETQYF	TGTGCCAGCAGTTACTCGGGACAGAAGCAAGAGACCCAGTACTTC
TRBV4-3	TRBJ1-2	NA	NA	CASSQDRSRYYGYTF	TGCGCCAGCAGCCAAGATCGGTCTCGCTACTATGGCTACACCTTC
TRBV7-9	TRBJ2-5	NA	NA	CASSLATSGIETQYF	TGTGCCAGCAGCTTAGCAACGTCGGGGATAGAGACCCAGTACTTC
TRBV4-2	TRBJ1-2	NA	NA	CASSQVGGRANYGYTF	TGTGCCAGCAGCCAAGTCGGGGGGCGCGCGAACTATGGCTACACCTTC
TRBV12-3/TRBV12-4	TRBJ1-4	TRBD1	once	CASKGTGLGKLFF	TGTGCCAGCAAAGGGACAGGGTTGGGAAAACTGTTTTTT
TRBV14	TRBJ2-3	TRBD1	NA	CASSRGDSYLDTQYF	TGTGCCAGCAGCCGTGGGGACAGCTATCTGGATACGCAGTATTTT
TRBV28	TRBJ2-7	NA	NA	CASSTGGGQPYEQYF	TGTGCCAGCAGTACTGGGGGGGGCCAACCCTACGAGCAGTACTTC
TRBV5-1	TRBJ2-2	NA	NA	CASSPLAGTGELFF	TGCGCCAGCAGCCCGCTCGCGGGGACCGGGGAGCTGTTTTTT
TRBV5-1	TRBJ1-2	NA	once	CASSSEGGGYTF	TGCGCCAGCAGCTCTGAAGGAGGTGGCTACACCTTC
TRBV6-5	TRBJ1-2	NA	NA	CASSYGGGRGYGYTF	TGTGCCAGCAGTTACGGGGGAGGGAGAGGCTATGGCTACACCTTC
TRBV18	TRBJ1-4	NA	few	CASSPGSGTNEKLFF	TGTGCCAGCTCACCGGGAAGCGGTACTAATGAAAAACTGTTTTTT
TRBV6-5	TRBJ1-4	NA	NA	CASRSTGQEKLFF	TGTGCCAGCAGGAGTACAGGGCAGGAAAAACTGTTTTTT
TRBV2	TRBJ1-4	NA	NA	CASTWSYNEKLFF	TGTGCCAGTACGTGGAGTTATAATGAAAAACTGTTTTTT
TRBV19	TRBJ1-2	NA	once	CASGNPTQAGGRIYGYTF	TGTGCCAGTGGGAACCCGACACAGGCCGGCGGACGGATCTATGGCTACACCTTC
TRBV7-2	TRBJ2-7	NA	NA	CASSLLRAYEQYF	TGTGCCAGCAGCTTACTCAGGGCCTACGAGCAGTACTTC
TRBV19	TRBJ1-2	TRBD1	NA	CASSILRTGGGYTF	TGTGCCAGTAGTATACTCAGGACAGGGGGTGGCTACACCTTC
TRBV7-6	TRBJ2-7	TRBD1	NA	CASSKDRSSYEQYF	TGTGCCAGCAGCAAGGACAGGAGCTCCTACGAGCAGTACTTC
TRBV6-1	TRBJ2-7	TRBD1	NA	CASSEPGQGHYEQYF	TGTGCCAGCAGTGAACCGGGACAGGGGCACTACGAGCAGTACTTC
TRBV6-6	TRBJ1-2	NA	few	CASSYLYGYTF	TGTGCCAGCAGTTACCTGTATGGCTACACCTTC